These T cell receptor beta chains were read from a single sample in a study of early T cells in non-severe SARS-CoV-2 infection. TCRdb itself ran the 5' RACE reads through MiXCR, one entry per CDR3 protein. The sample yields roughly 56,000 distinct CDR3 sequences, about 9.9% seen once. Sequenced input: whole blood. The receptors here all came from an adult who was a healthcare worker with PCR-confirmed SARS-CoV-2 infection or an uninfected control (not recorded which). CDR3s include the opening cysteine and the closing phenylalanine or tryptophan.

j_gene | v_gene | CDR3aa
TRBJ2-1 | TRBV12-3/TRBV12-4 | CASSRTSGGHNEQFF
TRBJ1-2 | TRBV5-4 | CASSLPQGAGGYTF
TRBJ2-6 | TRBV2 | CATTPGANVLTF
TRBJ2-5 | TRBV2 | CASSEALGSQETQYF
TRBJ1-5 | TRBV6-5 | CASSWSGNQPQHF
TRBJ1-2 | TRBV12-3/TRBV12-4 | CASSLTRLAVYGYTF
TRBJ2-5 | TRBV11-2 | CASSLAELGPGYF
TRBJ2-1 | TRBV3-1 | CASSLTSRKFF
TRBJ2-3 | TRBV6-1 | CASSVLAGGTGVGDTQYF
TRBJ2-4 | TRBV2 | CASSDPLGASKNIQYF
TRBJ2-2 | TRBV6-4 | CASSARGGHLFTGELFF
TRBJ2-6 | TRBV12-3/TRBV12-4 | CASSVHGPGANVLTF
TRBJ2-3 | TRBV15 | CATSREEKDTQYF
TRBJ1-2 | TRBV20-1 | CSAQESEGNYGYTF
TRBJ2-3 | TRBV11-2 | CASSSGVVDTQYF
TRBJ2-1 | TRBV7-2 | CASSPRGGRSRVEQFF
TRBJ2-1 | TRBV29-1 | CSVDRGGYNEQFF
TRBJ2-1 | TRBV29-1 | CSVEDWTSLINEQFF
TRBJ2-5 | TRBV6-1 | CASSEAPTGEETQYF
TRBJ2-3 | TRBV29-1 | CSARPEAGGLDTQYF
TRBJ1-6 | TRBV11-2 | CASSTAFGTGPYNSPLHF
TRBJ2-3 | TRBV5-4 | CASSFSSGPTDTQYF
TRBJ2-5 | TRBV19 | CASSIRLAGGQGETQYF
TRBJ1-1 | TRBV7-9 | CASSPPRGAYAEAFF
TRBJ2-5 | TRBV14 | CASSQRLYGLIQETQYF
TRBJ1-2 | TRBV12-3/TRBV12-4 | CASSESSSYGYTF
TRBJ2-2 | TRBV6-1 | CASSEGQYTGELFF
TRBJ1-6 | TRBV6-5 | CASSYSSGGSYNSPLHF
TRBJ2-2 | TRBV6-6 | CASSTHYRETGELFF
TRBJ1-2 | TRBV9 | CASSVALTGSYGYTF
TRBJ1-6 | TRBV27 | CASSPTGGAFNSPLHF
TRBJ2-3 | TRBV24-1 | CATGQGPSSTDTQYF
TRBJ1-1 | TRBV28 | CASSSSGVSYTEAFF
TRBJ2-1 | TRBV3-1 | CASSQERGLSYNEQFF
TRBJ2-3 | TRBV27 | CASSLRSGSDTQYF
TRBJ1-1 | TRBV15 | CATSRARTEAFF
TRBJ2-2 | TRBV12-5 | CASGLHITNTGELFF
TRBJ2-3 | TRBV30 | CAWSLWDGHTQYF
TRBJ2-5 | TRBV5-5 | CASSLEGFRTGPQETQYF
TRBJ2-5 | TRBV11-2 | CASSSAGTDQETQYF
TRBJ1-1 | TRBV20-1 | CSARQPGQGVAFF